These 32 T cell receptor beta chains originate from one sample sequenced in a study of blood T cell repertoires in COVID-19. Assay: immunoSEQ multiplex PCR; the TCRdb copy retains only in-frame clones and omits some. The data contain around 700,000 clones, more than 80% of them seen just once; the ten biggest clones take up over 0.2%. Sequencing was performed on peripheral blood. The receptors come from a woman aged 18 to 35 with acute or convalescent COVID-19.

This clone showed up just once. This chain joins TRBV5-1 and TRBJ2-2, with 7 bases lining up with TRBD2. This CDR3 has 15 residues. V gave up 4 bases and J gave up 3 bases; unmatched junction bases: 6. The germline CDR1 and CDR2 sequences are SGHRS and YFSETQ. Here the CDR3 DNA reads TGCGCCAGCAGCCCCTCGGGACTACACACCGGGGAGCTGTTTTTT. Encoded protein: CASSPSGLHTGELFF. The variable domain in full, with the rest retrieved from reference TRBV5-1 and TRBJ2-2, is KAGVTQTPRYLIKTRGQQVTLSCSPISGHRSVSWYQQTPGQGLQFLFEYFSETQRNKGNFPGRFSGRQFSNSRSEMNVSTLELGDSALYLCASSPSGLHTGELFFGEGSRLTVL.

CDR3 amino acids: CASSWTGSSGNTIYF. The CDR3 region has the DNA TGCGCCAGCAGCTGGACAGGGTCCTCTGGAAACACCATATATTTT. The chain combines TRBV5-1 with TRBJ1-3; 8 bases agree with TRBD1. This CDR3 is built from 15 residues. Losses at the gene ends were 3 bases for V and 0 bases for J; bases not matched to a gene: 2. Germline CDR1 SGHRS, CDR2 YFSETQ.

The rearrangement links TRBV4-1 to TRBJ1-5, with D possibly TRBD1 on 6 matching bases. Trimming left V 0 bases short and J 5 bases short, with 17 bases between. Germline V gene lookup returns CDR1 MGHRA and CDR2 YSYEKL. The CDR3 runs 17 residues. DNA of the CDR3: TGCGCCAGCAGCCAAGAACAGACAGGTCTTGGTGATCAGCCCCAGCATTTT. Its translation is CASSQEQTGLGDQPQHF.

The chain combines TRBV29-1 with TRBJ1-1, with D possibly matching TRBD1 (6 bases). CDR3 size: 15 residues. V was shortened by 3 bases and J by 4 bases, with 18 bases between the two germline ends. CDR1 is SQVTM and CDR2 is ANQGSEA in the germline V gene. The chain's CDR3 is CSVDGGGAWGTEAFF. DNA for the CDR3: TGCAGCGTTGATGGCGGGGGCGCTTGGGGCACTGAAGCTTTCTTT. Variable domain in full (rest from reference TRBV29-1 and TRBJ1-1): SAVISQKPSRDICQRGTSLTIQCQVDSQVTMMFWYRQQPGQSLTLIATANQGSEATYESGFVIDKFPISRPNLTFSTLTVSNMSPEDSSIYLCSVDGGGAWGTEAFFGQGTRLTVV.

A single count supports this clone. V usage is TRBV7-9 and J usage is TRBJ1-6; no firm D call. V lost 5 bases and J 8 bases, leaving 13 bases between the germline ends. CDR3 length: 14 residues. Germline V CDR1 and CDR2: SEHNR, FQNEAQ (reference sequence). In nucleotides, the CDR3 is TGTGCCAGCAGCGAGCTCAGCCAGGATTCACCCCTCCACTTT. It is translated as CASSELSQDSPLHF.

This clone was seen once. This sequence joins TRBV28 and TRBJ1-5; D gene ambiguous. CDR1 is MDHEN and CDR2 is SYDVKM in the germline V gene. The CDR3 is made up of 13 amino acids. Between the trimmed V and J ends, which lost 5 bases and 5 bases, there was a span of 10 bases. The CDR3 nucleotides are TGTGCCAGCAGTCCCCCGTCCGATCAGCCCCAGCATTTT. It codes for CASSPPSDQPQHF.

J is TRBJ1-2 and V is TRBV18; 10 bases line up with TRBD1. CDR3 length: 14 amino acids. Germline V gene data show CDR1 as KGHSH and CDR2 as LQKENI. V was pared by 1 base and J by 6 bases, with 2 bases of the junction left unmatched. CDR3 bases: TGTGCCAGCTCACCACAAGGGACAGGGGATGGCTACACCTTC. Translation gives CASSPQGTGDGYTF.

This clone has just one count. The gene calls are TRBV6-2 or TRBV6-3 and TRBJ1-1, with D perhaps TRBD1 (5 bases). Germline V CDR1 and CDR2: MNHEY, SVGEGT. V was trimmed by 2 bases and J by 4 bases, leaving 20 bases between them. This CDR3 is built from 17 residues. DNA of the CDR3: TGTGCCAGCAGTTACACAACAGGTATGGCTCCCCCCACTGAAGCTTTCTTT. This translates into CASSYTTGMAPPTEAFF.

The rearrangement links TRBV6-2 or TRBV6-3 to TRBJ1-6; 7 bases are a match to TRBD1. The trim removed 5 bases at V and 5 bases at J, leaving 3 bases unmatched. The CDR3 runs to 14 residues. Germline V gene data show CDR1 as MNHEY and CDR2 as SVGEGT. This CDR3 is CASSLTGDNSPLHF. The CDR3 DNA reads TGTGCCAGCAGTCTTACAGGGGATAATTCACCCCTCCACTTT.

The rearrangement links TRBV5-1 to TRBJ1-2; D gene uncertain. CDR1 and CDR2 from the germline V gene are SGHRS and YFSETQ. CDR3 length: 14 residues. Deletions cut 2 bases from V and 2 bases from J, with 10 bases between. The CDR3 DNA sequence: TGCGCCAGCAGCTTTTGGGAGTCGAACTATGGCTACACCTTC. Its translation is CASSFWESNYGYTF. The whole variable domain, remainder taken from reference TRBV5-1 and TRBJ1-2, is KAGVTQTPRYLIKTRGQQVTLSCSPISGHRSVSWYQQTPGQGLQFLFEYFSETQRNKGNFPGRFSGRQFSNSRSEMNVSTLELGDSALYLCASSFWESNYGYTFGSGTRLTVV.

This rearrangement joins TRBV19 to TRBJ2-7, with unresolved D. Deletions cut 3 bases from V and 5 bases from J, with 11 bases between. The CDR3 has 13 residues. Per germline, CDR1 LNHDA and CDR2 SQIVND (reference sequence). DNA of the CDR3: TGTGCCAGTAGTATTGACATATTCAACGAGCAGTACTTC. As protein: CASSIDIFNEQYF.

The chain employs TRBV6-5 and TRBJ1-6, with 7 bases matching TRBD1. Germline trimming cut 8 bases from V and 5 bases from J; bases unmatched to any gene: 9. Germline V gives CDR1 MNHEY, CDR2 SVGAGI. CDR3 size: 15 residues. CDR3 bases: TGTGCCAGCCGGCCACGACAGGGTAATAATTCACCCCTCCACTTT. Its translation is CASRPRQGNNSPLHF.

The chain joins TRBV7-8 to TRBJ1-6; D gene ambiguous. This CDR3 spans 12 amino acids. Germline CDR1 is SGHVS and CDR2 is FQNEAQ. The ends were cut back, 5 bases at V and 10 bases at J, with 9 bases in the middle. DNA of the CDR3: TGTGCCAGCAGCCGTCGCGAGTCACCCCTCCACTTT. As protein: CASSRRESPLHF.

The chain has TRBV19 and TRBJ2-3; no reliable D call. The ends were cut back, 6 bases at V and 0 bases at J, with 13 bases in the middle. Per germline, CDR1 LNHDA and CDR2 SQIVND (reference sequence). This CDR3 spans 15 amino acids. The CDR3 DNA reads TGTGCCAGTAGCTTATTGGCGGCTAGCACAGATACGCAGTATTTT. This translates into CASSLLAASTDTQYF. The full variable domain, its missing parts supplied by reference TRBV19 and TRBJ2-3, is DGGITQSPKYLFRKEGQNVTLSCEQNLNHDAMYWYRQDPGQGLRLIYYSQIVNDFQKGDIAEGYSVSREKKESFPLTVTSAQKNPTAFYLCASSLLAASTDTQYFGPGTRLTVL.

The chain employs TRBV6-4 and TRBJ2-1, with TRBD1 as a possible D gene (7 bases). Germline CDR1 MRHNA, CDR2 SNTAGT. Trimming took 0 bases from V and 6 from J, leaving 15 bases between them. The CDR3 loop spans 16 amino acids. The CDR3: CASSDSSQGGPNEQFF. The CDR3 DNA reads TGTGCCAGCAGTGACTCGAGTCAGGGGGGTCCCAATGAGCAGTTCTTC.

The chain uses TRBV5-1 and TRBJ1-4, with D possibly matching TRBD1 (5 bases). The V and J ends lost 5 bases and 2 bases respectively, with 13 bases between them. Germline values: CDR1 SGHRS, CDR2 YFSETQ. The CDR3 sequence is 15 residues long. DNA for the CDR3: TGCGCCAGCAGTCCACCGACAGCCACTAATGAAAAACTGTTTTTT. Its translation is CASSPPTATNEKLFF.

This chain joins TRBV5-4 and TRBJ2-3, with a tentative D call TRBD1 (5 bases). V was pared by 2 bases and J by 1 base, with 11 bases between. The germline CDR1 and CDR2 sequences are SGHNT and YYREEE (reference sequence). This CDR3 has 15 amino acids. The CDR3 sequence is CASSFPRGGTDTQYF. In nucleotides, the CDR3 is TGTGCCAGCAGCTTCCCAAGGGGTGGCACAGATACGCAGTATTTT.

The chain uses TRBV6-2 or TRBV6-3 and TRBJ2-7; D perhaps matches TRBD1 (6 bases). Germline V gives CDR1 MNHEY, CDR2 SVGEGT. Trimming cost V 2 bases and J 0 bases, with 11 bases left between them. The CDR3 length is 15 residues. This CDR3 is CASSYLTGSSYEQYF. The CDR3 region has the DNA TGTGCCAGCAGTTACCTGACAGGTAGCTCCTACGAGCAGTACTTC.

The chain has TRBV6-5 and TRBJ1-2; D gene unclear. V lost 0 bases and J lost 5, with 10 bases in between. The CDR3 totals 14 residues. Germline V lookup: CDR1 MNHEY, CDR2 SVGAGI. The CDR3, as DNA: TGTGCCAGCAGTTACTCGAACATCTTTTATGGCTACACCTTC. Encoded protein: CASSYSNIFYGYTF.

The gene calls are TRBV9 and TRBJ2-2; D possibly corresponds to TRBD2 (5 bases). The CDR3 runs to 14 residues. Trimming stripped 0 bases from V and 6 bases from J, with 9 bases between. CDR1 and CDR2 from the germline V gene are SGDLS and YYNGEE. The CDR3 nucleotides are TGTGCCAGCAGCGTAGGGCCGGAGGCCGGGGAGCTGTTTTTT. Its protein product is CASSVGPEAGELFF.

The V call is TRBV29-1, the J call TRBJ2-3, with 11 bases aligning to TRBD2. The length of the CDR3 is 14 residues. Germline CDR1 reads SQVTM; CDR2 reads ANQGSEA. J lost 1 base, V lost 5 bases, and 2 bases had no gene match. The chain's CDR3 is CSVTSGGRTDTQYF. The DNA of the CDR3 is TGCAGCGTTACTAGCGGGGGACGCACAGATACGCAGTATTTT.

The chain links TRBV18 to TRBJ2-2; D possibly corresponds to TRBD2 (5 bases). This CDR3 has 15 amino acids. Trimming took off 3 bases at V and 8 bases at J, with 16 bases between the two ends. CDR1 and CDR2 from the germline V gene are KGHSH and LQKENI. As DNA, the CDR3 is TGTGCCAGCTCACCGGAGGACCAGAGAAGGGGGGAGCTGTTTTTT. Its protein is CASSPEDQRRGELFF.

The rearrangement uses TRBV5-4 and TRBJ1-2; D is unresolved. Germline CDR1 and CDR2: SGHNT and YYREEE (reference sequence). V was clipped by 4 bases and J by 7 bases, with 20 bases between them. The CDR3 covers 15 residues. CDR3 region: CASSPRQGGLFGYTF. DNA for the CDR3: TGTGCCAGCAGCCCCCGACAAGGAGGCCTTTTTGGCTACACCTTC.

The rearrangement joins TRBV21-1 to TRBJ2-7; the table gives TRBD1 as D, unverified against the DNA. TRBV21-1 is reported as a pseudogene. The length of the CDR3 is 14 residues. The CDR3 DNA follows: TGTGCCAGCAGGTGGCACAGGGGGAAGTACGAGCAGTACTTC. This codes for CASRWHRGKYEQYF.

This chain uses TRBV9 with TRBJ2-5, with 9 bases matching TRBD2. CDR3 length: 14 amino acids. Unmatched junction bases numbered 6, after V lost 2 bases and J lost 7 bases. Germline CDR1 reads SGDLS; CDR2 reads YYNGEE. The CDR3 region has the DNA TGTGCCAGCAGCGTGGACGGGACTAGCTCGACCCAGTACTTC. Residues: CASSVDGTSSTQYF.

The gene calls are TRBV3-1 (or the pseudogene TRBV3-2) and TRBJ1-1; 12 nucleotides align to TRBD1. CDR1 is LGHDT and CDR2 is YNNKEL in the germline V gene (reference sequence). J lost 7 bases, V lost 5 bases, and 14 bases had no gene match. The CDR3 extends over 17 amino acids. CDR3 nucleotide sequence: TGTGCCAGCAGCTCCTTTTTTCCCGGGACAGGGGGCCTTGAAGCTTTCTTT. Its protein is CASSSFFPGTGGLEAFF.

The chain joins TRBV5-1 to TRBJ2-2; no definite D call. CDR1 and CDR2 from the germline V gene are SGHRS and YFSETQ. CDR3 length: 13 amino acids. Trimming took off 4 bases at V and 5 bases at J, with 9 bases between the two ends. The CDR3 nucleotides read TGCGCCAGCAGCAACAGTCTGACCGGGGAGCTGTTTTTT. Protein sequence: CASSNSLTGELFF.

The chain couples TRBV9 to TRBJ1-1; the D is unclear. Germline values: CDR1 SGDLS, CDR2 YYNGEE. The germline V and J ends were trimmed by 5 bases and 5 bases, with 16 bases remaining between them. The CDR3 length is 14 residues. The CDR3 region is CASRGGLTGTEAFF. CDR3 coding DNA: TGTGCCAGCAGGGGAGGGTTGACGGGGACTGAAGCTTTCTTT.

J is TRBJ2-7 and V is TRBV6-2 or TRBV6-3, with 7 bases that match TRBD1. Losses at the gene ends were 2 bases for V and 3 bases for J; bases not matched to a gene: 4. The CDR3 has 14 amino acids. From germline, CDR1 is MNHEY and CDR2 SVGEGT. The CDR3 reads CASSYGQEVYEQYF. In DNA, the CDR3 is TGTGCCAGCAGTTACGGACAGGAGGTCTACGAGCAGTACTTC.

V gene TRBV2 combines with J gene TRBJ2-2; TRBD1 might be the D (5 bases). The CDR3 covers 13 residues. V was cut by 10 bases and J by 5 bases, with 14 bases left in between. CDR1 and CDR2 from the germline V gene are SNHLY and FYNNEI. The CDR3 DNA reads TGTGCCATCCCGACAGATGCAACCGGGGAGCTGTTTTTT. Protein: CAIPTDATGELFF.

This chain uses TRBV18 with TRBJ1-6, with TRBD1 matching 7 bases. CDR3 length equals 19 residues. CDR1 and CDR2 (germline): KGHSH, LQKENI. Trimming at V came to 2 bases and at J to 4 bases, leaving 14 bases not matched to a gene. CDR3: CASSPSGRQGDWYNSPLHF. The CDR3 DNA reads as TGTGCCAGCTCACCATCGGGGAGGCAGGGGGATTGGTATAATTCACCCCTCCACTTT.

The chain employs TRBV29-1 and TRBJ2-5; D is possibly TRBD2 (5 bases). The ends were cut back, 5 bases at V and 5 bases at J, with 21 bases in the middle. CDR1 and CDR2 from the germline V gene are SQVTM and ANQGSEA. The CDR3 runs 15 residues. In DNA form, the CDR3 reads TGCAGCGTTACTCGTGGTGGGAGCTCCAGGGAGACCCAGTACTTC. This gives the protein CSVTRGGSSRETQYF.